This T cell receptor beta chain was recovered during a study of blood T cell repertoires in COVID-19. Looking at the study overall: COVID-19 samples collected from the United States, Italy and Spain covered acute and convalescent phases.

Clones were sequenced by immunoSEQ multiplex PCR, and TCRdb holds only the in-frame ones, with some missing. The sample shows fewer than 350,000 clones, over 75% of them seen only once. The sequencing input was peripheral blood. The sequence was obtained from a man aged 18 to 30 with active or convalescent COVID-19.

CDR3 DNA sequence: TGTGCCAGCTCACCGCTCGGGGGGTTAGATGAGCAGTTCTTC. This encodes CASSPLGGLDEQFF. The gene calls are TRBV18 and TRBJ2-1; 7 bases fit TRBD2. V lost 3 bases and J lost 8; bases outside the gene matches: 7. Germline V gene sequence: CDR1 KGHSH, CDR2 LQKENI. This CDR3 contains 14 residues.